The 20 T cell receptor beta chains below all came from one sample that was sequenced in a study of shared clonotypes between healthy human individuals. The naive CD8 subset, CD45RO-negative cells positively selected for CCR7, excluded terminally differentiated effector memory CD45RA+ cells. TCRdb's copy holds only in-frame clones and misses some; the assay was immunoSEQ multiplex PCR. The sample has hundreds of thousands of clones; approximately 92% are singletons. The sequencing input was naive CD8+ T cells sorted from blood. The receptors were gathered from a man under 40 in good health.

The rearrangement joins TRBV28 to TRBJ2-1, with TRBD2 identical over 9 bases. This CDR3 is 18 amino acids long. Germline CDR1 is MDHEN and CDR2 is SYDVKM. Trimming at V came to 3 bases and at J to 0 bases, leaving 9 bases not matched to a gene. Here the CDR3 DNA reads TGTGCCAGCAGTTTCCCTAGCGGGACGGACAGCTCCTACAATGAGCAGTTCTTC. It yields the protein CASSFPSGTDSSYNEQFF. The full variable domain, in which reference TRBV28 and TRBJ2-1 provide the parts outside the CDR3, is DVKVTQSSRYLVKRTGEKVFLECVQDMDHENMFWYRQDPGLGLRLIYFSYDVKMKEKGDIPEGYSVSREKKERFSLILESASTNQTSMYLCASSFPSGTDSSYNEQFFGPGTRLTVL.

On this clone: Different DNA sequences within this sample yield the same CDR3. The V gene is TRBV7-9, the J gene TRBJ1-2; 12 nucleotides line up with TRBD1. Germline CDR1 is SEHNR and CDR2 is FQNEAQ (reference sequence). This CDR3 is built from 14 residues. V gave up 3 bases and J gave up 4 bases; unmatched junction bases: 0. In DNA form, the CDR3 reads TGTGCCAGCAGCTTGGGACAGGGGGCCTATGGCTACACCTTC. It encodes CASSLGQGAYGYTF.

This CDR3 reads CASSLGGGFTEAFF. The CDR3 DNA reads TGTGCCAGCAGCTTAGGTGGGGGGTTCACTGAAGCTTTCTTT. The chain employs TRBV7-9 and TRBJ1-1; D may be TRBD1 (5 bases). Trimming shortened V by 1 base and J by 4 bases, and 10 bases separated the two germline ends. The CDR3 runs 14 residues. Germline V gene lookup returns CDR1 SEHNR and CDR2 FQNEAQ (reference sequence).

As regards this clone: A junction boundary mismatches the germline segment, possibly from a read error. The chain couples TRBV11-2 to TRBJ2-1, with D perhaps matching TRBD2 (5 bases). This CDR3 has 13 residues. Germline-derived CDR1 and CDR2 are SGHAT and FQNNGV. This CDR3 is CVSSPGVANEQFF. The CDR3 DNA reads TGTGTCAGCAGCCCCGGGGTAGCAAATGAGCAGTTCTTC.

The rearrangement uses TRBV21-1 and TRBJ2-2; the table's D call, TRBD2, was not checked against the DNA. TRBV21-1 is reported as a pseudogene. The CDR3 contains 16 residues. CDR3 residues: CASSKISGRAGGELFF. In DNA, the CDR3 is TGTGCCAGCAGCAAAATTAGCGGGAGGGCAGGCGGGGAGCTGTTTTTT.

The gene calls are TRBV6-1 and TRBJ2-5; D is possibly TRBD1 or TRBD2 (5 bases each). The germline gives CDR1 MNHNS, CDR2 SASEGT. The V and J ends lost 2 bases and 4 bases respectively, with 11 bases between them. This CDR3 has 14 amino acids. CDR3 protein: CASSERGVRETQYF. The CDR3 nucleotides read TGTGCCAGCAGTGAAAGAGGGGTCCGAGAGACCCAGTACTTC.

This chain links TRBV7-9 with TRBJ2-5; the match to TRBD2 covers 12 bases. The CDR3 consists of 15 residues. Germline V lookup: CDR1 SEHNR, CDR2 FQNEAQ (reference sequence). The V and J ends lost 5 bases and 3 bases, in that order; junction bases with no gene match: 4. The CDR3 protein is CASSTLAGGKETQYF. The CDR3 coding sequence is TGTGCCAGCAGCACACTAGCGGGAGGTAAAGAGACCCAGTACTTC.

The chain couples TRBV27 to TRBJ2-7; 9 positions agree with TRBD2. The CDR3 consists of 15 residues. J was trimmed by 2 bases and V by 4 bases; bases with no gene match: 6. The V gene's germline CDR1 is MNHEY and CDR2 SMNVEV (reference sequence). CDR3 loop: CASSSSTSGAYEQYF. For the CDR3, the DNA is TGTGCCAGCAGTTCCTCGACTAGCGGAGCCTACGAGCAGTACTTC.

To note about this clone: This same CDR3 is encoded by further DNA sequences in the sample. The V gene is TRBV27, the J gene TRBJ2-1; D is unresolved. CDR1 is MNHEY, CDR2 SMNVEV, per germline (reference sequence). This CDR3 is built from 13 residues. Trimming removed 0 bases from V and 4 bases from J, with 4 bases in between. The CDR3 loop is CASSLSIYNEQFF. The CDR3 DNA is TGTGCCAGCAGTTTATCTATTTACAATGAGCAGTTCTTC.

The CDR3 sequence: CASSVGRGYRTETQYF. The CDR3 DNA reads as TGTGCCAGCAGCGTAGGGAGGGGATATCGTACGGAGACCCAGTACTTC. The chain employs TRBV9 and TRBJ2-5; weak D call: TRBD2 (6 bases). The CDR3 is 16 residues long. The germline V gene encodes CDR1 SGDLS and CDR2 YYNGEE. V was shortened by 0 bases and J by 5 bases, with 17 bases between the two germline ends.

The J gene is TRBJ2-3, the V gene TRBV11-2; D possibly matches TRBD1 or TRBD2 (5 bases each). CDR3 length: 16 amino acids. In germline, CDR1 is SGHAT, CDR2 FQNNGV. Trimming took 4 bases from V and 0 from J, leaving 14 bases between them. CDR3 sequence reads: CASSSLEGASTDTQYF. In DNA, the CDR3 is TGTGCCAGCAGCTCACTAGAAGGGGCCAGCACAGATACGCAGTATTTT.

The CDR3: CAIGETQYF. The CDR3 bases are TGTGCCATCGGGGAGACCCAGTACTTC. J is TRBJ2-5 and V is TRBV15, with D unclear. This CDR3 has 9 amino acids. In germline, CDR1 is LNHNV, CDR2 YYDKDF (reference sequence). With 10 bases removed from V and 5 bases from J, the gap between germline ends came to 5 bases.

About this clone itself: The sample carries other DNA sequences with the same CDR3. V usage is TRBV28 and J usage is TRBJ2-2; 7 bases line up with TRBD1. With V trimmed by 4 bases and J by 1 base, 0 bases remained unmatched. Per the germline V gene, CDR1 is MDHEN and CDR2 is SYDVKM. There are 14 residues in the CDR3. CDR3 sequence: CASSWTGNTGELFF. The CDR3 DNA follows: TGTGCCAGCAGTTGGACAGGGAACACCGGGGAGCTGTTTTTT.

This chain joins TRBV6-5 and TRBJ2-1; D is tentatively TRBD1 or TRBD2 (5 bases each). Per the germline V gene, CDR1 is MNHEY and CDR2 is SVGAGI. The CDR3 runs to 13 residues. Trimming shortened V by 9 bases and J by 4 bases, and 13 bases separated the two germline ends. CDR3 sequence reads: CASGDREYNEQFF. Written as DNA, the CDR3 is TGTGCCAGTGGGGACCGGGAATACAATGAGCAGTTCTTC.

The chain has TRBV27 and TRBJ2-1, with 8 bases that match TRBD2. The V gene end was trimmed by 7 bases and the J gene end by 8 bases; junction bases not matched to a gene: 10. Germline CDR1 is MNHEY and CDR2 is SMNVEV (reference sequence). CDR3 size: 14 residues. For the CDR3, the DNA is TGTGCCAGCATCAACCGGGGGGGGCGCCATGAGCAGTTCTTC. Its translation: CASINRGGRHEQFF.

This clone was observed at least ten times. This same CDR3 is encoded by further DNA sequences in the sample. This chain connects TRBV6-1 to TRBJ2-7, with 11 positions matching TRBD2. CDR1 MNHNS and CDR2 SASEGT come from the germline V gene. The V and J ends lost 2 bases and 0 bases, in that order; junction bases with no gene match: 3. The CDR3 contains 16 residues. The CDR3 sequence is CASSETGTSGSYEQYF. Written as DNA, the CDR3 is TGTGCCAGCAGTGAAACCGGGACTAGCGGCTCCTACGAGCAGTACTTC.

The chain combines TRBV7-9 with TRBJ2-7; 9 positions match TRBD1. J was trimmed by 5 bases and V by 0 bases; bases with no gene match: 5. CDR3 length: 15 amino acids. CDR1 is SEHNR, CDR2 FQNEAQ, per germline (reference sequence). DNA for the CDR3: TGTGCCAGCAGCTTAGCGCGGACAGGGGAAAACGAGCAGTACTTC. Residues: CASSLARTGENEQYF.

This clone was recorded once. The rearrangement joins TRBV27 to TRBJ1-5; 7 positions agree with TRBD1. J lost 10 bases, V lost 5 bases, and 14 bases had no gene match. CDR1 and CDR2 (germline): MNHEY, SMNVEV (reference sequence). The CDR3 covers 15 residues. The CDR3 is CASSQGGGWVLPQHF. CDR3 DNA: TGTGCCAGCAGTCAAGGAGGGGGCTGGGTTCTACCCCAGCATTTT.

The V gene is TRBV6-5, the J gene TRBJ2-7; 12 bases align to TRBD1. CDR1 MNHEY and CDR2 SVGAGI come from the germline V gene. This CDR3 is 15 amino acids long. V dropped 5 bases and J dropped 6; count of bases not matched to a gene: 8. The CDR3, as DNA: TGTGCCAGCAGTCCAGCCGGGACAGGGGGCGGCGAGCAGTACTTC. It encodes CASSPAGTGGGEQYF.

The CDR3 here is CSVEPGLGNIQYF. CDR3 nucleotide sequence: TGCAGCGTCGAACCGGGACTAGGGAACATTCAGTACTTC. This rearrangement joins TRBV29-1 to TRBJ2-4; 8 bases are a match to TRBD2. With 6 bases clipped from V and 7 bases from J, the junction kept 8 bases outside the gene matches. The CDR3 totals 13 residues. The germline V gene encodes CDR1 SQVTM and CDR2 ANQGSEA.